The clone carrying this T cell receptor (beta chain) appeared many times. This specimen belongs to a study of Graves' ophthalmopathy and Graves' hyperthyroidism. The study amplified TCR beta CDR3 regions using RNA transcripts. HTBI primers were employed in first-round RT-PCR, then a second-round multiplex PCR followed. Using its own MiXCR run on the multiplex PCR reads, TCRdb lists one record per CDR3 protein. The data show some 200,000 distinct CDR3 sequences, with 25% to 30% seen just once and about 9.3% held by the top ten. V dropped 4 bases and J dropped 3; count of bases not matched to a gene: 5. The CDR3 has 14 amino acids. Germline assignment: CDR1 SGHVS and CDR2 FNYEAQ.

Material for sequencing was peripheral blood. The chain combines TRBV7-6 with TRBJ1-1; 7 bases are shared with TRBD1. The receptor was isolated from a man aged 50-59 years with Graves' ophthalmopathy. The CDR3 loop reads CASSSGGYDTEAFF. The CDR3 DNA follows: TGTGCCAGCAGCTCAGGGGGATATGACACTGAAGCTTTCTTT.